The clone carrying this T cell receptor beta chain was seen a few times. After constant-region reverse-primer amplification, full-length variable regions underwent semi-nested PCR with Nested Universal Primer A. MiXCR, applied by TCRdb to the 5' RACE reads, yields one record per CDR3 protein. The sample carries about 13,000 distinct CDR3 sequences, more than 20% recorded once. This CDR3 has 17 residues. Germline CDR1 reads LGHNA; CDR2 reads YNFKEQ. Trimming left V 0 bases short and J 0 bases short, with 14 bases between. This clonotype was sampled from a female donor with breast cancer. Sequencing was done on a sample of naive CD4+ T cells sorted from blood. The subset: naive CD4+ T cells, CD4+CD45RA+CD25-. The chain has TRBV4-2 and TRBJ1-2; D perhaps matches TRBD1 (6 bases). CDR3 region: CASSQDARRGSNYGYTF. CDR3 DNA: TGTGCCAGCAGCCAAGATGCGAGAAGGGGGTCTAACTATGGCTACACCTTC.